One and the same sample provided the 18 T cell receptor beta chains below, sequenced in a study of Graves' ophthalmopathy and Graves' hyperthyroidism. Using RNA transcripts, the TCR beta CDR3 regions were amplified. Scientists carried out first-round RT-PCR using HTBI primers and then a second-round multiplex PCR. TCRdb fed the multiplex PCR reads into MiXCR, producing one record per CDR3 protein. The table has about 700,000 distinct CDR3 sequences, approximately 39% seen once. The source material was peripheral blood. Source of these receptors: an adult man with Graves' ophthalmopathy.

This clonotype was seen many times. The chain has TRBV15 and TRBJ1-5, with no clear D. Trimming took off 0 bases at V and 2 bases at J, with 5 bases between the two ends. The CDR3 runs 14 residues. Germline CDR1 reads LNHNV; CDR2 reads YYDKDF (reference sequence). CDR3 sequence: CATSRDRGNQPQHF. The CDR3 bases are TGTGCCACCAGCAGAGATAGAGGCAATCAGCCCCAGCATTTT.

V and J are TRBV29-1 and TRBJ1-3; D gene unclear. Trimming left V 8 bases short and J 0 bases short, with 14 bases between. Germline CDR1 reads SQVTM; CDR2 reads ANQGSEA. CDR3 length: 14 residues. CDR3 in amino acids: CSSLIGTSGNTIYF. The CDR3 bases are TGCAGCAGTTTAATCGGAACCTCTGGAAACACCATATATTTT.

The gene calls are TRBV20-1 and TRBJ2-7; perhaps D is TRBD1 or TRBD2 (5 bases each). Trimming took off 5 bases at V and 5 bases at J, with 19 bases between the two ends. The CDR3 loop spans 14 amino acids. CDR1 and CDR2 from the germline V gene are DFQATT and SNEGSKA (reference sequence). This CDR3 is CSAFRGRREHEQYF. CDR3 sequence (DNA): TGCAGTGCTTTTAGGGGTCGCAGGGAGCACGAGCAGTACTTC.

The chain is built from TRBV6-6 and TRBJ1-2; no reliable D call. V lost 7 bases to trimming and J lost 12 bases, with 9 bases between them. CDR1 MNHNY and CDR2 SVGAGI come from the germline V gene (reference sequence). This CDR3 is 9 amino acids long. CDR3 amino acids: CASNRGNTF. CDR3 nucleotides: TGTGCCAGCAATCGTGGAAACACCTTC.

Of note for this clonotype: Sequence at one end of the junction differs from germline and may be a read error. This CDR3 reads CASNHAGSSNQPQHF. The CDR3 DNA reads as TGCGCCAGCAACCATGCCGGGTCCAGCAATCAGCCCCAGCATTTT. The rearrangement links TRBV7-2 to TRBJ1-5; D not certain. CDR1 is SGHTA and CDR2 is FQGNSA in the germline V gene. CDR3 length equals 15 residues.

This clonotype was observed a few times. The chain has TRBV9 and TRBJ1-2; tentative D call: TRBD1 (6 bases). Germline values: CDR1 SGDLS, CDR2 YYNGEE. Trimming cost V 3 bases and J 6 bases, with 21 bases left between them. The CDR3 covers 16 residues. DNA for the CDR3: TGTGCCAGCAGCGAAGGCCTCCAGGGGAAAAAGGATGGCTACACCTTC. Translated, it gives CASSEGLQGKKDGYTF.

This clonotype was observed at least ten times. The rearrangement uses TRBV7-9 and TRBJ2-7; no clear D. Looked up from germline, CDR1 is SEHNR and CDR2 is FQNEAQ (reference sequence). V lost 1 base, J lost 6 bases, and 7 bases lay in between. CDR3 size: 12 residues. The CDR3 DNA is TGTGCCAGCAGCTTAGGGACGGGCGAGCAGTACTTC. Translated, it gives CASSLGTGEQYF.

The chain couples TRBV9 to TRBJ2-5, with a tentative D call TRBD2 (5 bases). CDR1 and CDR2 (germline): SGDLS, YYNGEE. This CDR3 is built from 15 residues. The V gene lost 4 bases and the J gene lost 9 bases, with 22 bases spanning the gap. CDR3 sequence (DNA): TGTGCCAGCAGCCAACACCCGGGGAACAATCAGCCCCAGTACTTC. Translation: CASSQHPGNNQPQYF.

Of note for this clonotype: One end of the junction does not line up with germline, which may come from a read error. The chain combines TRBV2 with TRBJ1-5; D remains unclear. This CDR3 comprises 12 residues. Per the germline V gene, CDR1 is SNHLY and CDR2 is FYNNEI. CDR3 nucleotides: TGCGCCAGCTCAGACGATAACCAGCCCCAGCATTTT. Its protein is CASSDDNQPQHF.

This clonotype was counted ten times or more. The CDR3 nucleotides read TGTGCCAGCAGCGAAACGGGCGTACGGAACACCATATATTTT. Encoded protein: CASSETGVRNTIYF. The chain combines TRBV7-8 with TRBJ1-3; no clear D gene. The CDR3 consists of 14 residues. V was pared by 5 bases and J by 7 bases, with 15 bases between. Germline CDR1 reads SGHVS; CDR2 reads FQNEAQ. Looking up the rest from reference TRBV7-8 and TRBJ1-3 gives the full variable domain: GAGVSQSPRYKVAKRGQDVALRCDPISGHVSLFWYQQALGQGPEFLTYFQNEAQLDKSGLPSDRFFAERPEGSVSTLKIQRTQQEDSAVYLCASSETGVRNTIYFGEGSWLTVV.

Remarks on this clonotype: A read error may be the cause here, since a much bigger clone is one base away. The chain recombines TRBV20-1 with TRBJ2-7; 14 positions agree with TRBD2. CDR1 and CDR2 (germline): DFQATT, SNEGSKA (reference sequence). This CDR3 comprises 15 residues. CDR3 loop: CSASLTSGRAGEQHF. The CDR3 region has the DNA TGCAGTGCTAGTTTGACTAGCGGGAGGGCTGGCGAGCAGCACTTC.

The sample holds a few counts of this clonotype. This chain connects TRBV25-1 to TRBJ2-7; 7 bases align to TRBD1. The CDR3 is 16 residues long. CDR1 and CDR2 (germline): MGHDK, SYGVNS. With 6 bases clipped from V and 3 bases from J, the junction kept 14 bases outside the gene matches. The CDR3 protein is CASRTYPQGLVYEQYF. The CDR3 DNA reads TGTGCCAGCAGAACCTATCCACAGGGGCTGGTCTACGAGCAGTACTTC.

Of note for this clonotype: Given a much more abundant clone one base away, this may be a read error. V is TRBV11-1 and J is TRBJ1-3; D is unresolved. CDR1 is SGHAT, CDR2 FQDESV, per germline (reference sequence). V was pared by 1 base and J by 0 bases, with 10 bases between. The CDR3 spans 16 residues. The CDR3 DNA follows: TGTGCCAGCAGCTTAGTAGGGCGGTTCTCTGGAAACACCATATATTTT. Residues: CASSLVGRFSGNTIYF.

The chain combines TRBV6-5 with TRBJ1-1; D not certain. Germline-derived CDR1 and CDR2 are MNHEY and SVGAGI. V shed 0 bases and J shed 1 base, with 9 bases lying between them. This CDR3 comprises 15 residues. The CDR3 protein is CASSYSVGRNTEAFF. As DNA, the CDR3 is TGTGCCAGCAGTTACTCTGTTGGGAGGAACACTGAAGCTTTCTTT.

The rearrangement joins TRBV20-1 to TRBJ2-5; possibly TRBD2 for D (6 bases). Germline V gene data show CDR1 as DFQATT and CDR2 as SNEGSKA (reference sequence). Trimming stripped 5 bases from V and 2 bases from J, with 15 bases between. The CDR3 is 14 residues long. Here the CDR3 DNA reads TGCAGTGCTTCGGCGGGAATTCGGCAAGAGACCCAGTACTTC. As protein: CSASAGIRQETQYF.

As regards this clonotype: One end of the junction does not line up with germline, which may come from a read error. The chain couples TRBV7-6 to TRBJ2-2, with D unclear. Germline assignment: CDR1 SGHVS and CDR2 FNYEAQ. This CDR3 has 13 amino acids. The CDR3 protein is CVSSAQKVGELFF. The DNA for the CDR3 is TGTGTCAGCAGCGCGCAAAAAGTCGGGGAGCTGTTTTTT.

The genes are TRBV24-1 and TRBJ2-2, with D perhaps assigned TRBD1 or TRBD2 (5 bases each). The germline CDR1 and CDR2 sequences are KGHDR and SFDVKD. The CDR3 is 14 amino acids. V lost 9 bases to trimming and J lost 5 bases, with 15 bases between them. CDR3 region: CATGGQGKTGELFF. The CDR3 DNA is TGTGCCACCGGCGGGCAGGGAAAAACCGGGGAGCTGTTTTTT.

The chain uses TRBV5-1 and TRBJ2-5, with a possible D match to TRBD2 (5 bases). The germline V gene encodes CDR1 SGHRS and CDR2 YFSETQ. The ends were cut back, 4 bases at V and 7 bases at J, with 20 bases in the middle. The CDR3 consists of 15 residues. This CDR3 is CASSDQLGLGGTQYF. As DNA, the CDR3 is TGCGCCAGCAGCGACCAACTAGGACTCGGAGGGACCCAGTACTTC.